The 18 T cell receptor beta chains in this list originate from one sample, sequenced in a study of T-cell reconstitution after alpha-beta-depleted transplantation in children. TCRbeta library construction was performed incorporating unique molecular identifiers. TCRdb called the PCR reads again in MiXCR, with one record for every CDR3 protein. The sample consists of approximately 340,000 distinct CDR3 sequences, under 13% of them appearing once. The sample was PBMCs from the stem cell graft donor, taken from the stem cell graft. The receptors originated from a human donor who donated a stem cell graft to a child with acute lymphoblastic leukemia.

In this sample, this clonotype turned up a few times. V and J are TRBV7-9 and TRBJ2-6; D is ambiguous. The CDR3 is made up of 16 amino acids. Trimming stripped 0 bases from V and 0 bases from J, with 6 bases between. Germline V gene data show CDR1 as SEHNR and CDR2 as FQNEAQ (reference sequence). The CDR3 nucleotides read TGTGCCAGCAGCTTAGCGATGCGCTCTGGGGCCAACGTCCTGACTTTC. Its translation is CASSLAMRSGANVLTF.

The CDR3 loop reads CSARDNQTPFYGYTF. DNA of the CDR3: TGCAGTGCTAGAGATAACCAGACGCCATTCTATGGCTACACCTTC. V is TRBV20-1 and J is TRBJ1-2; D is ambiguous. The CDR3 has 15 residues. V was trimmed by 0 bases and J by 4 bases, leaving 15 bases between them. Germline assignment: CDR1 DFQATT and CDR2 SNEGSKA (reference sequence).

This clonotype showed up just a few times. This rearrangement joins TRBV7-9 to TRBJ2-5, with D perhaps being TRBD1 or TRBD2 (5 bases each). Germline assignment: CDR1 SEHNR and CDR2 FQNEAQ (reference sequence). The germline V and J ends were trimmed by 4 bases and 4 bases, with 13 bases remaining between them. This CDR3 contains 14 residues. The CDR3 DNA reads as TGTGCCAGCAGCTCCCCCCGGGACCCAGAGACCCAGTACTTC. Translating it yields CASSSPRDPETQYF. Variable domain in full (rest from reference TRBV7-9 and TRBJ2-5): DTGVSQNPRHKITKRGQNVTFRCDPISEHNRLYWYRQTLGQGPEFLTYFQNEAQLEKSRLLSDRFSAERPKGSFSTLEIQRTEQGDSAMYLCASSSPRDPETQYFGPGTRLLVL.

The J gene is TRBJ2-2, the V gene TRBV20-1; 7 bases match TRBD1. Germline V gene data show CDR1 as DFQATT and CDR2 as SNEGSKA (reference sequence). CDR3 length equals 13 residues. The CDR3 here is CATGTVNTGELFF. The CDR3 region has the DNA TGCGCGACCGGGACAGTGAACACCGGGGAGCTGTTTTTT.

The V and J genes are TRBV7-2 and TRBJ2-7, with 9 bases lining up with TRBD1. CDR3 size: 14 residues. The V gene's germline CDR1 is SGHTA and CDR2 FQGNSA. Unmatched junction bases numbered 6, after V lost 7 bases and J lost 2 bases. The CDR3, as DNA: TGTGCCAGCACCAGCAGACAGGGGGCCTACGAGCAGTACTTC. This translates into CASTSRQGAYEQYF.

J is TRBJ2-7 and V is TRBV20-1, with TRBD2 matching over 9 bases. Germline V gene lookup returns CDR1 DFQATT and CDR2 SNEGSKA (reference sequence). The CDR3 sequence is 15 residues long. With V trimmed by 2 bases and J by 0 bases, 5 bases remained unmatched. The CDR3 DNA reads as TGCAGTGCTAGATTCTCTAGCGGGATCTCCTACGAGCAGTACTTC. Residues: CSARFSSGISYEQYF.

In the case of this clonotype: At one end, the junction sequence differs from germline, possibly due to a read error. For the CDR3, the DNA is TGTGCCAGCAGTTTTCAGGGGCAAGCGGGGACCCACTACTTC. Residues: CASSFQGQAGTHYF. The chain joins TRBV12-3 or TRBV12-4 to TRBJ2-5; a weak D match, TRBD2 (7 bases). The CDR3 covers 14 residues.

The sample holds many counts of this clonotype. The V call is TRBV5-1, the J call TRBJ2-1, with D uncertain. This CDR3 has 13 amino acids. V shed 6 bases and J shed 0 bases, with 7 bases lying between them. Germline CDR1 and CDR2: SGHRS and YFSETQ. CDR3 sequence reads: CASNPSSYNEQFF. In DNA, the CDR3 is TGCGCCAGCAACCCCAGCTCCTACAATGAGCAGTTCTTC.

This clonotype was observed many times. Compared with germline, one end of the junction differs, possibly owing to a read error. This chain links TRBV5-6 with TRBJ2-7, with TRBD1 matching over 7 bases. CDR1 is SGHDT and CDR2 is YYEEEE in the germline V gene. The CDR3 has 12 amino acids. CDR3 DNA: TGTGCCAGCAGTTTGGGACAGAGCGAGCAGTACTTC. It is translated as CASSLGQSEQYF.

The rearrangement uses TRBV7-9 and TRBJ1-2; D not resolved. Germline V lookup: CDR1 SEHNR, CDR2 FQNEAQ (reference sequence). This CDR3 has 16 residues. The germline V and J ends were trimmed by 4 bases and 5 bases, with 20 bases remaining between them. The CDR3 bases are TGTGCCAGCAGCTCGATCCGGGTTTCACCCTCTTATGGCTACACCTTC. Protein sequence: CASSSIRVSPSYGYTF.

This clonotype was seen a few times. The chain is built from TRBV27 and TRBJ2-1; a possible D gene is TRBD1 (6 bases). The CDR3 has 15 residues. CDR1 and CDR2 from the germline V gene are MNHEY and SMNVEV (reference sequence). The germline V and J ends were trimmed by 3 bases and 5 bases, with 14 bases remaining between them. Here the CDR3 reads CASSLAYQGNNEQFF. The CDR3, as DNA: TGTGCCAGCAGTTTGGCGTACCAGGGGAACAATGAGCAGTTCTTC.

This clonotype was seen a few times. V is TRBV10-3 and J is TRBJ2-5; D is perhaps TRBD1 or TRBD2 (5 bases each). This CDR3 is 16 amino acids long. CDR1 ENHRY and CDR2 SYGVKD come from the germline V gene. V gave up 3 bases and J gave up 5 bases, with 19 bases separating them. The CDR3 sequence: CAISETISGPGETQYF. The CDR3 bases are TGTGCCATCAGTGAAACGATTTCAGGGCCGGGGGAGACCCAGTACTTC.

This clonotype was counted between two and nine times. This chain connects TRBV4-1 to TRBJ2-1; D gene uncertain. Germline values: CDR1 MGHRA, CDR2 YSYEKL. There are 13 residues in the CDR3. Trimming left V 0 bases short and J 7 bases short, with 7 bases between. Here the CDR3 reads CASSQDIVNEQFF. In nucleotides, the CDR3 is TGCGCCAGCAGCCAAGATATCGTAAATGAGCAGTTCTTC.

Note on this clonotype: One end of the junction fails to match germline, which may point to a read error. The chain uses TRBV7-9 and TRBJ1-2; tentatively, D is TRBD1 (6 bases). The germline V gene has CDR1 SEHNR and CDR2 FQNEAQ (reference sequence). The CDR3 covers 17 residues. The chain's CDR3 is CASSQSTAGESNYDYTF. As DNA, the CDR3 is TGTGCCAGCAGCCAAAGTACGGCAGGGGAATCCAACTATGACTACACCTTC.

CDR3 protein: CASTDRGSRTDTQYF. The DNA for the CDR3 is TGTGCCAGCACCGACCGCGGGTCACGCACAGATACGCAGTATTTT. This chain links TRBV25-1 with TRBJ2-3; tentative D call: TRBD2 (5 bases). Germline V gene data show CDR1 as MGHDK and CDR2 as SYGVNS. CDR3 length equals 15 residues. The V end was cut by 7 bases, the J end by 1 base, with 15 bases between. Together with reference TRBV25-1 and TRBJ2-3, the CDR3 gives the full variable domain: EADIYQTPRYLVIGTGKKITLECSQTMGHDKMYWYQQDPGMELHLIHYSYGVNSTEKGDLSSESTVSRIRTEHFPLTLESARPSHTSQYLCASTDRGSRTDTQYFGPGTRLTVL.

This chain joins TRBV4-3 and TRBJ1-5; TRBD1 aligns across 9 bases. This CDR3 comprises 15 residues. In germline, CDR1 is LGHNA, CDR2 YSLEER. Trimming removed 0 bases from V and 4 bases from J; junction bases left unmatched: 1. This CDR3 is CASSQDGTGNQPQHF. In DNA form, the CDR3 reads TGCGCCAGCAGCCAAGACGGGACAGGGAATCAGCCCCAGCATTTT.

The rearrangement links TRBV7-2 to TRBJ2-1; D is possibly TRBD2 (5 bases). The CDR3 loop spans 14 amino acids. Trimming left V 4 bases short and J 7 bases short, with 14 bases between. CDR1 is SGHTA, CDR2 FQGNSA, per germline. The CDR3, as DNA: TGTGCCAGCAGCTCCCTCCTTGAGGGTAATGAGCAGTTCTTC. It translates to CASSSLLEGNEQFF.

This clonotype was seen many times. One junction end does not reproduce the germline sequence, and a read error may be involved. The genes are TRBV5-1 and TRBJ2-1; D is uncertain. Germline V gene data show CDR1 as SGHRS and CDR2 as YFSETQ. The CDR3 is 13 residues long. The CDR3 sequence: CASSLDSYNEQFF. CDR3 in DNA: TGTGCCAGCAGTCTTGACTCCTACAATGAGCAGTTCTTC. Full variable domain (outside the CDR3, taken from reference TRBV5-1 and TRBJ2-1): KAGVTQTPRYLIKTRGQQVTLSCSPISGHRSVSWYQQTPGQGLQFLFEYFSETQRNKGNFPGRFSGRQFSNSRSEMNVSTLELGDSALYLCASSLDSYNEQFFGPGTRLTVL.